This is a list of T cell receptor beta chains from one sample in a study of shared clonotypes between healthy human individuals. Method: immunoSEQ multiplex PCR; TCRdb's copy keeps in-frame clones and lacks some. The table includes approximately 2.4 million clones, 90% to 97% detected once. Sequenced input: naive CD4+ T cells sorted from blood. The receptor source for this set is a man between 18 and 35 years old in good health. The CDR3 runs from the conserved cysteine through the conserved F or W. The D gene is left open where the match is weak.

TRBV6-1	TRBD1	CASSEQGVEAFF
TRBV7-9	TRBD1	CASSLGTGIYEQYF
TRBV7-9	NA	CASQKRSSQKVATGNTIYF
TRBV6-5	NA	CASSYTPTAQNTEAFF
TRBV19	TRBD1	CASRRQGFNEKLFF
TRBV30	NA	CAWSFISKGEKLFF
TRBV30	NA	CAWSGTGNQPQHF
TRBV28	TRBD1	CASRNPGGPEEKLFF
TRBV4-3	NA	CASSQSSQGPYEQYF
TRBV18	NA	CASSPQGASGNTIYF
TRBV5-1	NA	CASSLGSQGGEKLFF
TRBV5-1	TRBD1	CASSGTGGIDTQYF
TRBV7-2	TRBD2	CASSLPGLGGTQYF
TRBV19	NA	CASSSTANGKETQYF
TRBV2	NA	CASSRDASYEQYF
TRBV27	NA	CASSLSYDSSYEQYF
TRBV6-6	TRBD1	CASSLGQGPYNEQFF
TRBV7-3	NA	CASSLYTLNTEAFF
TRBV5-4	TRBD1	CASSLGFGQGGYEEKLFF
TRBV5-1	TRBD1	CASSTDRGGNTGELFF
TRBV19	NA	CASSIGTNTEAFF
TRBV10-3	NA	CAIRPSGENQPQHF
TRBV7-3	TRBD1	CASSTGEGYGYTF
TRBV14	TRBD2	CASSQSGRRRDTQYF
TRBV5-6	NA	CASRGMEREQFF
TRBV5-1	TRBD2	CASNPLAGGPNEQYF
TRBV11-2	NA	CASNPDRINSPLHF
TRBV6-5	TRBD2	CASTGLAGAGELFF
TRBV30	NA	CAWSPLSWGEKLFF
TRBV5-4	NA	CASSRGVGHYNEQFF
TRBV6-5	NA	CASSPSLQLKNIQYF
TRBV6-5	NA	CASRPGTYYGYTF
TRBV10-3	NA	CAISTLGREGSPLHF
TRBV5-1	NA	CASNEVRVGTEAFF
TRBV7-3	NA	CASVRQGGPYDFTDTQYF
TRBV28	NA	CASSARRATNEKLFF
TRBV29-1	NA	CSSQSGSSNQPQHF
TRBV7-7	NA	CASSLGVVEGTQYF
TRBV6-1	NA	CASRDEKLFF
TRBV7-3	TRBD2	CASSLSGGMDTQYF
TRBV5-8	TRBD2	CASSLALLTSGRANEQFF
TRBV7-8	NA	CASSLGTVQETQYF
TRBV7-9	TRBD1	CASSLVPFGTANSPLHF
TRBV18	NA	CASSPPRGGETQYF
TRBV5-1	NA	CASSLGPSLETQYF
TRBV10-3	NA	CAISLRSGTDTQYF
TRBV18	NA	CASSPPTWVEQYF
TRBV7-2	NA	CASSLDGRGDTQYF
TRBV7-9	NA	CASSLTPLLETQYF
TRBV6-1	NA	CASSDSINMNTEAFF
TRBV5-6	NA	CASSLRSGYSYNSPLHF